Listed here are 10 T cell receptor beta chains from one sample, sequenced in a study of OX40 agonist ivuxolimab in advanced cancers. Measured with immunoSEQ multiplex PCR; TCRdb has only the in-frame clones, and not every one. The table shows around 72,000 clones, with 80% to 90% occurring only once. The material sequenced was CD4+ or CD8+ T cells sorted from blood, taken in a trial of the OX40 agonist ivuxolimab. The source is an adult with an advanced solid tumor such as melanoma, head and neck, liver or kidney cancer.

A remark on this clone: The sample contains more than one DNA sequence encoding this CDR3. This chain links TRBV27 with TRBJ1-5; D is ambiguous. The CDR3 spans 13 residues. Germline values: CDR1 MNHEY, CDR2 SMNVEV (reference sequence). V gave up 2 bases and J gave up 2 bases, with 4 bases separating them. The CDR3 region is CASSLVGNQPQHF. Here the CDR3 DNA reads TGTGCCAGCAGTTTAGTGGGCAATCAGCCCCAGCATTTT.

This clone was counted once. The chain couples TRBV29-1 to TRBJ2-7; no clear D. V was trimmed by 0 bases and J by 6 bases, leaving 9 bases between them. Germline V gene data show CDR1 as SQVTM and CDR2 as ANQGSEA. The CDR3 is 12 amino acids. CDR3 in amino acids: CSVEEQTFEQYF. CDR3 nucleotide sequence: TGCAGCGTTGAAGAACAGACTTTCGAGCAGTACTTC.

This clone was counted a single time. The V call is TRBV28, the J call TRBJ2-3; 10 nucleotides match TRBD2. Trimming at V came to 7 bases and at J to 1 base, leaving 5 bases not matched to a gene. This CDR3 has 15 amino acids. From germline, CDR1 is MDHEN and CDR2 SYDVKM. Here the CDR3 reads CASNLLAGGTDTQYF. Written as DNA, the CDR3 is TGTGCCAGCAACCTCCTAGCGGGGGGCACAGATACGCAGTATTTT.

The CDR3 nucleotides are TGTGCCAGTATCCACGGACAGGGATACTCTGGAAACACCATATATTTT. It translates to CASIHGQGYSGNTIYF. The chain combines TRBV19 with TRBJ1-3, with 8 bases matching TRBD1. Germline V gene sequence: CDR1 LNHDA, CDR2 SQIVND (reference sequence). The V and J ends lost 7 bases and 0 bases, in that order; junction bases with no gene match: 8. The CDR3 consists of 16 residues.

This clone has only a few counts. As DNA, the CDR3 is TGTGCCAGCTCACTGTTAGATGGACAGGGAGGTCAGCCCCAGCATTTT. It encodes CASSLLDGQGGQPQHF. This chain connects TRBV18 to TRBJ1-5, with 8 bases fitting TRBD1. With V trimmed by 4 bases and J by 6 bases, 11 bases remained unmatched. CDR1 KGHSH and CDR2 LQKENI come from the germline V gene. The CDR3 is made up of 16 amino acids.

The V and J genes are TRBV28 and TRBJ1-5; D call uncertain. The V end was cut by 7 bases, the J end by 3 bases, with 13 bases between. Germline-derived CDR1 and CDR2 are MDHEN and SYDVKM. This CDR3 is 14 amino acids long. CDR3 in amino acids: CASNAGQDNQPQHF. The CDR3 DNA sequence: TGTGCCAGCAACGCCGGGCAGGACAATCAGCCCCAGCATTTT.

This sequence joins TRBV2 and TRBJ2-1; D ambiguous. Trimming pared 6 bases from V and 4 bases from J, leaving 7 bases between. Looked up from germline, CDR1 is SNHLY and CDR2 is FYNNEI. The CDR3 has 12 amino acids. CDR3 DNA sequence: TGTGCCAGCAGCCCGACGTACAATGAGCAGTTCTTC. This encodes CASSPTYNEQFF.

This sequence joins TRBV6-5 and TRBJ2-5, with D perhaps matching TRBD2 (6 bases). There are 13 residues in the CDR3. V dropped 2 bases and J dropped 5 bases, with 9 bases sitting between them. Germline V gives CDR1 MNHEY, CDR2 SVGAGI. The CDR3 here is CASSYGGRETQYF. DNA of the CDR3: TGTGCCAGCAGTTACGGAGGGAGGGAGACCCAGTACTTC.

The gene calls are TRBV6-1 and TRBJ2-1; D is uncertain. CDR1 is MNHNS, CDR2 SASEGT, per germline. The germline V and J ends were trimmed by 7 bases and 6 bases, with 10 bases remaining between them. This CDR3 has 12 residues. In DNA form, the CDR3 reads TGTGCCAGCATGGGTAGGTCCAATGAGCAGTTCTTC. It translates to CASMGRSNEQFF.

This clone came up once. This chain joins TRBV5-1 and TRBJ2-5; 8 bases align to TRBD2. With V trimmed by 6 bases and J by 1 base, 8 bases remained unmatched. Per germline, CDR1 SGHRS and CDR2 YFSETQ. The CDR3 is 15 residues long. The CDR3 coding sequence is TGCGCCAGCACAATAGCGGGAATCCTCCAAGAGACCCAGTACTTC. It encodes CASTIAGILQETQYF.